Following are 28 T cell receptor beta chains from one sample sequenced in a study of blood T cell repertoires in COVID-19. TCRdb keeps only in-frame clones here, not all; method: immunoSEQ multiplex PCR. The repertoire holds more than 95,000 clones, with 85% to 90% as singletons. The sample taken for sequencing was peripheral blood. These receptors were taken from a human donor in a cohort sampled during active COVID-19.

The genes are TRBV6-1 and TRBJ1-6; D is unclear. Per germline, CDR1 MNHNS and CDR2 SASEGT. Trimming stripped 2 bases from V and 10 bases from J, with 12 bases between. The CDR3 length is 14 residues. The CDR3 is CASSEREGTSPLHF. DNA of the CDR3: TGTGCCAGCAGTGAACGGGAGGGAACGTCACCCCTCCACTTT.

This sequence joins TRBV19 and TRBJ1-2; 8 positions match TRBD1. The trim removed 7 bases at V and 6 bases at J, leaving 10 bases unmatched. There are 14 residues in the CDR3. Germline loops: CDR1 LNHDA, CDR2 SQIVND (reference sequence). CDR3 coding DNA: TGTGCCAGTAACCCCCCACAGACAGGGGATGGCTACACCTTC. It codes for CASNPPQTGDGYTF.

The chain employs TRBV7-6 and TRBJ2-2, with a tentative D call TRBD2 (5 bases). CDR1 and CDR2 (germline): SGHVS, FNYEAQ. The CDR3 extends over 16 amino acids. The ends were cut back, 5 bases at V and 0 bases at J, with 13 bases in the middle. This CDR3 reads CASSPSQLANTGELFF. CDR3 DNA: TGTGCCAGCAGCCCGTCCCAACTAGCGAACACCGGGGAGCTGTTTTTT.

The chain couples TRBV3-1 (or the pseudogene TRBV3-2) to TRBJ2-3; a possible D gene is TRBD2 (5 bases). The CDR3 totals 16 residues. Germline-derived CDR1 and CDR2 are LGHDT and YNNKEL (reference sequence). V was shortened by 4 bases and J by 0 bases, with 14 bases between the two germline ends. The CDR3 bases are TGTGCCAGCAGCCTCGCGGGTGGCGCTAGCACAGATACGCAGTATTTT. Translating gives CASSLAGGASTDTQYF.

The DNA for the CDR3 is TGTGCCAGTAGTCCTCGGGCCTACGAGCAGTACTTC. This encodes CASSPRAYEQYF. The J gene is TRBJ2-7, the V gene TRBV19; D uncertain. Trimming shortened V by 5 bases and J by 2 bases, and 7 bases separated the two germline ends. The CDR3 spans 12 residues. CDR1 is LNHDA and CDR2 is SQIVND in the germline V gene (reference sequence).

The V gene is TRBV5-1, the J gene TRBJ2-1, with D possibly TRBD2 on 6 matching bases. The CDR3 runs 15 residues. Germline CDR1 SGHRS, CDR2 YFSETQ. Trimming removed 0 bases from V and 4 bases from J, with 11 bases in between. The DNA of the CDR3 is TGCGCCAGCAGCTTGGATCTCGGAGGGTACAATGAGCAGTTCTTC. Protein sequence: CASSLDLGGYNEQFF.

The chain has TRBV3-1 (or the pseudogene TRBV3-2) and TRBJ2-5, with D perhaps TRBD2 (5 bases). Germline V gene lookup returns CDR1 LGHDT and CDR2 YNNKEL (reference sequence). The CDR3 is made up of 14 amino acids. V lost 1 base and J lost 4, with 10 bases in between. CDR3 nucleotide sequence: TGTGCCAGCAGCCAAGTTGGCGGGCGAGAGACCCAGTACTTC. As protein: CASSQVGGRETQYF.

This chain connects TRBV28 to TRBJ2-7, with 16 bases matching TRBD2. Trimming at V came to 2 bases and at J to 6 bases, leaving 7 bases not matched to a gene. The CDR3 is made up of 17 amino acids. Germline V gene data show CDR1 as MDHEN and CDR2 as SYDVKM. The CDR3, as DNA: TGTGCCAGCAGTTTAGTGGGACTAGCGGGAGGGTTTGGCGAGCAGTACTTC. Amino acids: CASSLVGLAGGFGEQYF.

The CDR3 reads CASTRGSTGELFF. DNA for the CDR3: TGCGCCAGCACGAGGGGGAGCACCGGGGAGCTGTTTTTT. The chain employs TRBV5-1 and TRBJ2-2; D may be TRBD1 (6 bases). V was clipped by 6 bases and J by 4 bases, with 10 bases between them. The CDR3 is 13 residues long. Per germline, CDR1 SGHRS and CDR2 YFSETQ. The full variable domain, in which reference TRBV5-1 and TRBJ2-2 provide the parts outside the CDR3, is KAGVTQTPRYLIKTRGQQVTLSCSPISGHRSVSWYQQTPGQGLQFLFEYFSETQRNKGNFPGRFSGRQFSNSRSEMNVSTLELGDSALYLCASTRGSTGELFFGEGSRLTVL.

The table lists this clone with a count of one. The chain couples TRBV5-6 to TRBJ1-5; no clear D. V was pared by 1 base and J by 2 bases, with 4 bases between. This CDR3 is 13 amino acids long. The V gene's germline CDR1 is SGHDT and CDR2 YYEEEE. This chain's CDR3 is CASSLTGNQPQHF. CDR3 coding DNA: TGTGCCAGCAGCTTGACGGGCAATCAGCCCCAGCATTTT. The whole variable domain, remainder taken from reference TRBV5-6 and TRBJ1-5, is DAGVTQSPTHLIKTRGQQVTLRCSPKSGHDTVSWYQQALGQGPQFIFQYYEEEERQRGNFPDRFSGHQFPNYSSELNVNALLLGDSALYLCASSLTGNQPQHFGDGTRLSIL.

The chain is built from TRBV19 and TRBJ2-2; 7 positions agree with TRBD2. J gave up 2 bases and V 8 bases, and 11 bases lay outside the gene matches. CDR1 is LNHDA, CDR2 SQIVND, per germline (reference sequence). This CDR3 comprises 16 residues. This CDR3 is CASPARAGDNTGELFF. The CDR3 DNA sequence: TGTGCCAGTCCCGCGAGGGCGGGAGACAACACCGGGGAGCTGTTTTTT. Together with reference TRBV19 and TRBJ2-2, the CDR3 gives the full variable domain: DGGITQSPKYLFRKEGQNVTLSCEQNLNHDAMYWYRQDPGQGLRLIYYSQIVNDFQKGDIAEGYSVSREKKESFPLTVTSAQKNPTAFYLCASPARAGDNTGELFFGEGSRLTVL.

This chain links TRBV5-1 with TRBJ2-5; no definite D call. Germline V lookup: CDR1 SGHRS, CDR2 YFSETQ. V lost 0 bases to trimming and J lost 1 base, with 10 bases between them. This CDR3 has 15 residues. The chain's CDR3 is CASSLGQKFQETQYF. For the CDR3, the DNA is TGCGCCAGCAGCTTGGGTCAGAAATTCCAAGAGACCCAGTACTTC.

The chain links TRBV19 to TRBJ1-1; D gene ambiguous. Deletions cut 2 bases from V and 4 bases from J, with 23 bases between. This CDR3 has 18 amino acids. Germline CDR1 LNHDA, CDR2 SQIVND (reference sequence). The CDR3 DNA reads TGTGCCAGTAGTATATTCCCGGGTCAACTGAGCCTGAGCACTGAAGCTTTCTTT. Translating gives CASSIFPGQLSLSTEAFF.

V gene TRBV19 combines with J gene TRBJ1-3, with 7 positions matching TRBD1. This CDR3 spans 16 amino acids. V shed 6 bases and J 0 bases; nucleotides not matched to a gene: 8. Germline CDR1 and CDR2: LNHDA and SQIVND (reference sequence). CDR3 protein: CASSQGDTRSGNTIYF. The CDR3 DNA reads TGTGCCAGTAGCCAGGGGGACACTCGCTCTGGAAACACCATATATTTT.

The rearrangement uses TRBV13 and TRBJ2-3; 7 nucleotides match TRBD2. The CDR3 length is 16 residues. Germline loops: CDR1 PRHDT, CDR2 FYEKMQ (reference sequence). The trim removed 5 bases at V and 0 bases at J, leaving 8 bases unmatched. Here the CDR3 DNA reads TGTGCCAGCAGCGCCCCCGCGGGAGCGAGCACAGATACGCAGTATTTT. Protein: CASSAPAGASTDTQYF.

V and J are TRBV3-1 (or the pseudogene TRBV3-2) and TRBJ1-2; 8 positions agree with TRBD1. Trimming removed 4 bases from V and 2 bases from J; junction bases left unmatched: 6. In germline, CDR1 is LGHDT, CDR2 YNNKEL (reference sequence). This CDR3 is 15 amino acids long. CDR3 in DNA: TGTGCCAGCAGCCGAGAGGACAGGGCGAACTATGGCTACACCTTC. It translates to CASSREDRANYGYTF.

J is TRBJ2-1 and V is TRBV11-3, with D tentatively TRBD1 (6 bases). Germline V CDR1 and CDR2: SGHNT, YENEEA. This CDR3 is built from 16 residues. V was trimmed by 5 bases and J by 5 bases, leaving 19 bases between them. CDR3 nucleotide sequence: TGTGCCAGCAGCCAGACGACAGGAGTACTTGACAATGAGCAGTTCTTC. Translation gives CASSQTTGVLDNEQFF.

On this clone itself: The same CDR3 is also encoded by other DNA sequences in this sample. The V and J genes are TRBV19 and TRBJ2-7; possible D gene TRBD1, 5 bases. This CDR3 region has 14 residues. Germline V CDR1 and CDR2: LNHDA, SQIVND (reference sequence). V gave up 1 base and J gave up 2 bases, with 9 bases separating them. CDR3 sequence (DNA): TGTGCCAGTAGTATAGGGGCAGGGACCTACGAGCAGTACTTC. This encodes CASSIGAGTYEQYF.

The CDR3 coding sequence is TGTGCCAGTAGCCGCGGGGGGGGCCACGTCAATGAGCAGTTCTTC. Translated, it gives CASSRGGGHVNEQFF. This chain connects TRBV19 to TRBJ2-1; 9 bases agree with TRBD2. CDR3 length equals 15 residues. Germline CDR1 is LNHDA and CDR2 is SQIVND (reference sequence). Unmatched junction bases numbered 9, after V lost 6 bases and J lost 6 bases.

A few counts support this clone. The CDR3 region has the DNA TGTGCCAGCACCGAAGGGGGAGGGAACCTCCGCGAGCAGTACTTC. Protein sequence: CASTEGGGNLREQYF. The chain has TRBV5-8 and TRBJ2-7; D is possibly TRBD2 (7 bases). Germline lookup yields CDR1 SGHTS and CDR2 YDEGEE. V was shortened by 6 bases and J by 6 bases, with 22 bases between the two germline ends. The length of the CDR3 is 15 residues.

This rearrangement joins TRBV30 to TRBJ1-6, with 8 nucleotides matching TRBD1. From germline, CDR1 is GTSNPN and CDR2 SVGIG (reference sequence). V dropped 0 bases and J dropped 10; count of bases not matched to a gene: 8. The CDR3 has 15 residues. Here the CDR3 reads CAWSVGQGIGSPLHF. As DNA, the CDR3 is TGTGCCTGGAGTGTAGGACAGGGAATAGGATCACCCCTCCACTTT.

In its sample, this clone was seen a few times. The gene calls are TRBV5-1 and TRBJ1-5; 9 nucleotides agree with TRBD1. This CDR3 contains 15 residues. CDR1 and CDR2 (germline): SGHRS, YFSETQ. With V trimmed by 4 bases and J by 2 bases, 4 bases remained unmatched. CDR3 DNA: TGCGCCAGCAGCCTCCGGGACAGGGGCAATCAGCCCCAGCATTTT. Translated: CASSLRDRGNQPQHF.

J is TRBJ1-2 and V is TRBV2; D ambiguous. CDR1 SNHLY and CDR2 FYNNEI come from the germline V gene. The germline V and J ends were trimmed by 3 bases and 0 bases, with 8 bases remaining between them. The CDR3 contains 14 residues. CDR3 amino acids: CASSEGRTNYGYTF. The CDR3, as DNA: TGTGCCAGCAGTGAGGGCCGGACTAACTATGGCTACACCTTC. Using reference TRBV2 and TRBJ1-2 for the parts outside the CDR3, the full variable domain is EPEVTQTPSHQVTQMGQEVILRCVPISNHLYFYWYRQILGQKVEFLVSFYNNEISEKSEIFDDQFSVERPDGSNFTLKIRSTKLEDSAMYFCASSEGRTNYGYTFGSGTRLTVV.

This clone has a handful of counts. CDR3 sequence: CAISERDRDVGEAFF. Here the CDR3 DNA reads TGTGCCATCAGTGAGAGGGACAGGGATGTGGGTGAAGCTTTCTTT. The rearrangement links TRBV10-3 to TRBJ1-1, with 9 nucleotides matching TRBD1. The germline gives CDR1 ENHRY, CDR2 SYGVKD. Losses at the gene ends were 2 bases for V and 7 bases for J; bases not matched to a gene: 8. The CDR3 sequence is 15 residues long.

This chain connects TRBV7-2 to TRBJ2-7, with D perhaps matching TRBD1 (6 bases). CDR1 is SGHTA, CDR2 FQGNSA, per germline. Trimming removed 3 bases from V and 9 bases from J, with 15 bases in between. The CDR3 sequence is 13 residues long. CDR3 nucleotide sequence: TGTGCCAGCAGCTTCAACCAACAGGGCGCGCAGTACTTC. Translated: CASSFNQQGAQYF.

The chain employs TRBV7-2 and TRBJ1-6, with D possibly TRBD1 on 6 matching bases. In germline, CDR1 is SGHTA, CDR2 FQGNSA. Deletions cut 5 bases from V and 3 bases from J, with 8 bases between. There are 14 residues in the CDR3. The CDR3 DNA reads TGTGCCAGCAGCGCGACAGGCTATAATTCACCCCTCCACTTT. It specifies CASSATGYNSPLHF.

The chain carries TRBV5-1 and TRBJ1-1; the D is unclear. V lost 0 bases, J lost 1 base, and 7 bases lay in between. The germline CDR1 and CDR2 sequences are SGHRS and YFSETQ. The CDR3 runs to 14 residues. CDR3 DNA: TGCGCCAGCAGCTTGGACGGGAGGAACACTGAAGCTTTCTTT. Translation gives CASSLDGRNTEAFF.

CDR3 nucleotide sequence: TGTGCCAGCAGCCCTTTGGGAGCCTACGAGCAGTACTTC. Amino acids: CASSPLGAYEQYF. This sequence joins TRBV3-1 (or the pseudogene TRBV3-2) and TRBJ2-7; a possible D gene is TRBD2 (5 bases). V lost 4 bases and J 2 bases, leaving 9 bases between the germline ends. This CDR3 has 13 residues. Germline V gene lookup returns CDR1 LGHDT and CDR2 YNNKEL (reference sequence).